This T cell receptor (beta chain) derives from a study of blood T cells in healthy people across ages. This clonotype has more than one count but fewer than ten. Its antigen is unidentified. Study conclusions and caveats: Estimates based on one million T cells were treated as lower bounds. A greater number of naive CD4+ cells and higher diversity distinguished long-lived donors from aged donors.

A second PCR of 7 to 11 cycles used a sample-barcoded 5' primer and a J-beta primer mix. TCRdb analysed the 5' RACE reads with MiXCR anew, one entry per CDR3 protein. The sample contains about 800,000 distinct CDR3 sequences, 25% of which appear only once. A further study also used this sample, focusing on T cells of mothers and their children. This second study notes: Slightly higher, non-significant overlap characterized related mother-child pairs relative to unrelated pairs. Microchimeric T cell clones that persisted were not detected.

The sample comprised blood. This sequence originates from a boy younger than 18 in good health.

For the CDR3, the DNA is TGTGCCAGCGCGGACAGGGGGCGCGACGAGCAGTACTTC. Residues: CASADRGRDEQYF. V is TRBV6-6 and J is TRBJ2-7; TRBD1 matches 11 bases. The V gene's germline CDR1 is MNHNY and CDR2 SVGAGI (reference sequence). This CDR3 contains 13 residues. The V gene end was trimmed by 8 bases and the J gene end by 5 bases; junction bases not matched to a gene: 5.